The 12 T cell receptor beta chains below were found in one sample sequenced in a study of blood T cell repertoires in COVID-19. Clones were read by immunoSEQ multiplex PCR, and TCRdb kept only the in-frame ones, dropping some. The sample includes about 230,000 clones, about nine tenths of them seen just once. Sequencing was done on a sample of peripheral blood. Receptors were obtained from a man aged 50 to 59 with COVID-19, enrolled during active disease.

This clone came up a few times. The CDR3 loop is CASSPSYRGRRGQPQHF. Here the CDR3 DNA reads TGTGCCAGCAGCCCATCCTACAGGGGGCGAAGAGGACAGCCCCAGCATTTT. The J gene is TRBJ1-5, the V gene TRBV27; 9 positions agree with TRBD1. Germline V gene data show CDR1 as MNHEY and CDR2 as SMNVEV (reference sequence). The CDR3 totals 17 residues. V shed 6 bases, J shed 7 bases, and the junction held 16 bases outside the gene matches.

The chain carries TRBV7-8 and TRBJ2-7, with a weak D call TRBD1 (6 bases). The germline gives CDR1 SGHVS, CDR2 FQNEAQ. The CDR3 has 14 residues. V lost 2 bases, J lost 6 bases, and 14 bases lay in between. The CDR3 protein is CASSLLQGSSEQYF. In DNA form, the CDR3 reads TGTGCCAGCAGCTTATTACAGGGTTCTTCCGAGCAGTACTTC.

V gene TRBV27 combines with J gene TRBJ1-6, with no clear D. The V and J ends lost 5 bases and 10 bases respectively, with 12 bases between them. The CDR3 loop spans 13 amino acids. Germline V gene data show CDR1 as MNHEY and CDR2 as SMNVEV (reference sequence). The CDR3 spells CASSPQVQSPLHF. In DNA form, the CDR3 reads TGTGCCAGCAGTCCCCAGGTTCAGTCACCCCTCCACTTT.

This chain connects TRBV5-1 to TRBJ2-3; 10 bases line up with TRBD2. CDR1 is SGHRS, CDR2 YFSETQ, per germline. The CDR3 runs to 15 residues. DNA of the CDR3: TGCGCTAGTCATTACGGGACTAGCGGCACAGATACGCAGTATTTT. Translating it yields CASHYGTSGTDTQYF.

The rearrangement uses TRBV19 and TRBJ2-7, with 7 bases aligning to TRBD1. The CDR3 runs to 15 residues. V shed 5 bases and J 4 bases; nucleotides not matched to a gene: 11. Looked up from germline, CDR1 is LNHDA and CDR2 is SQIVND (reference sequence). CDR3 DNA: TGTGCCAGTAGTCCGGGGACAGCCAAGGGGTACGAGCAGTACTTC. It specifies CASSPGTAKGYEQYF.

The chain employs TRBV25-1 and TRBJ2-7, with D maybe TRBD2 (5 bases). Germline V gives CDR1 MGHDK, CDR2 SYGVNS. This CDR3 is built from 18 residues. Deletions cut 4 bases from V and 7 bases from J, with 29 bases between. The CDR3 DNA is TGTGCCAGCAGTGGCTCCCAAGGCGATGTTGACGGACTGGTGGAGCAGTACTTC. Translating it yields CASSGSQGDVDGLVEQYF.

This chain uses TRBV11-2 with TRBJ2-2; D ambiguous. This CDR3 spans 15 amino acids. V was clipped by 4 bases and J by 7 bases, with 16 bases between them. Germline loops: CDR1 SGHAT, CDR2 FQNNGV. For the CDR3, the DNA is TGTGCCAGCAGCTCCCTGAGAGTGTCTGGCGGGGAGCTGTTTTTT. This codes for CASSSLRVSGGELFF.

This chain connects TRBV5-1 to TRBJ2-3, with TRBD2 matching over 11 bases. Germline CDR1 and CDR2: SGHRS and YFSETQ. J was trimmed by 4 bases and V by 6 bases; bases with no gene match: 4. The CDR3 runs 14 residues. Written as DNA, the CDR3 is TGCGCCAGCACCGGACTAGCGGGCTCAGATACGCAGTATTTT. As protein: CASTGLAGSDTQYF.

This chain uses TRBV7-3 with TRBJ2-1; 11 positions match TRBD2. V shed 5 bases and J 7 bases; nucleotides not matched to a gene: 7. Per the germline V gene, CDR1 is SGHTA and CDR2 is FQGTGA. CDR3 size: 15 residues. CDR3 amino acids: CASSQIAGGLNEQFF. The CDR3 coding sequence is TGTGCCAGCAGCCAAATAGCGGGAGGGCTTAATGAGCAGTTCTTC. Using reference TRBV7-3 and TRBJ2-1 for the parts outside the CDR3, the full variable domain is GAGVSQTPSNKVTEKGKYVELRCDPISGHTALYWYRQSLGQGPEFLIYFQGTGAADDSGLPNDRFFAVRPEGSVSTLKIQRTERGDSAVYLCASSQIAGGLNEQFFGPGTRLTVL.

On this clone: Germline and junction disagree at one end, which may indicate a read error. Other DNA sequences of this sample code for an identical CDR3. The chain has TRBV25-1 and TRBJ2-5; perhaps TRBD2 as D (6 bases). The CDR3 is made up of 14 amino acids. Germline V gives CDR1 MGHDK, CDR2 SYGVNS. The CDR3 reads CASSEQRAQETQYF. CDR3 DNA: TGTGCCAGCAGTGAACAGCGGGCCCAAGAGACTCAGTACTTC.

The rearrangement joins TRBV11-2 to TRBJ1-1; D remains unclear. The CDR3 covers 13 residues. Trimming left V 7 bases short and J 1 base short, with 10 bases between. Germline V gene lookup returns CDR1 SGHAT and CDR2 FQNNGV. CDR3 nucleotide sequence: TGTGCCAGCACCCAACAGACGAACACTGAAGCTTTCTTT. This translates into CASTQQTNTEAFF.

The chain's CDR3 is CASSQDNRGVSGRHGNTIYF. The DNA of the CDR3 is TGTGCCAGCAGCCAAGATAACAGGGGAGTATCGGGCCGGCACGGAAACACCATATATTTT. J is TRBJ1-3 and V is TRBV4-2; 7 bases map to TRBD1. CDR3 size: 20 residues. After removal of 0 bases from V and 4 bases from J, the junction contained 18 bases not matched to a gene. From germline, CDR1 is LGHNA and CDR2 YNFKEQ.